A single sample is the source of the 16 T cell receptor beta chains below, sequenced in a study of T-cell memory formation after mild COVID-19. TCRdb used MiXCR to reprocess the 5' RACE reads, holding one entry per CDR3 protein. Of some 450,000 distinct CDR3 sequences in the sample, roughly 18% are singletons; the top ten hold 20% to 25%. Sequenced: PBMCs or a T cell subset sorted from them (not recorded which). The origin of the receptors is a young man who had mild COVID-19 (a few samples of this study predate the infection). Cell type and time point are not known.

This chain links TRBV2 with TRBJ2-7, with D hard to call. This CDR3 comprises 14 residues. Germline CDR1 is SNHLY and CDR2 is FYNNEI. The V end was cut by 1 base, the J end by 3 bases, with 10 bases between. The CDR3 DNA sequence: TGTGCCAGCAGTGAAGGCTGGGGTTACTACGAGCAGTACTTC. Protein sequence: CASSEGWGYYEQYF.

The sample holds a few counts of this clonotype. The V and J genes are TRBV5-1 and TRBJ1-1, with D uncertain. This CDR3 has 14 residues. Germline CDR1 SGHRS, CDR2 YFSETQ. V gave up 7 bases and J gave up 3 bases, with 16 bases separating them. In DNA, the CDR3 is TGCGCCAGCGGACCTAGGGAGGGCGACACTGAAGCTTTCTTT. It translates to CASGPREGDTEAFF.

The chain recombines TRBV5-6 with TRBJ2-6; possibly TRBD2 for D (5 bases). The ends were cut back, 7 bases at V and 2 bases at J, with 16 bases in the middle. This CDR3 spans 16 amino acids. CDR1 is SGHDT, CDR2 YYEEEE, per germline. CDR3 in DNA: TGTGCCAGCTTGGAGGTGGGTGGCGCTGGGGCCAACGTCCTGACTTTC. Protein sequence: CASLEVGGAGANVLTF. Looking up the rest from reference TRBV5-6 and TRBJ2-6 gives the full variable domain: DAGVTQSPTHLIKTRGQQVTLRCSPKSGHDTVSWYQQALGQGPQFIFQYYEEEERQRGNFPDRFSGHQFPNYSSELNVNALLLGDSALYLCASLEVGGAGANVLTFGAGSRLTVL.

The table lists this clonotype with many counts. The gene calls are TRBV5-1 and TRBJ2-1, with TRBD2 matching over 9 bases. The V and J ends lost 0 bases and 2 bases, in that order; junction bases with no gene match: 3. The CDR3 runs to 16 residues. Germline V lookup: CDR1 SGHRS, CDR2 YFSETQ. In DNA form, the CDR3 reads TGCGCCAGCAGCTTGGATGCGGGGGGGCCCTACAATGAGCAGTTCTTC. Translation: CASSLDAGGPYNEQFF.

The chain has TRBV4-2 and TRBJ1-2, with TRBD1 identical over 7 bases. This CDR3 comprises 14 residues. Per germline, CDR1 LGHNA and CDR2 YNFKEQ. The trim removed 4 bases at V and 4 bases at J, leaving 6 bases unmatched. The CDR3 sequence is CASSPTGISYGYTF. CDR3 coding DNA: TGTGCCAGCAGCCCGACAGGGATTAGCTATGGCTACACCTTC.

J is TRBJ1-2 and V is TRBV5-4; 8 bases are a match to TRBD1. This CDR3 contains 15 residues. V was pared by 0 bases and J by 4 bases, with 5 bases of the junction left unmatched. CDR1 and CDR2 (germline): SGHNT, YYREEE (reference sequence). CDR3 sequence reads: CASSLVFRGPYGYTF. CDR3 nucleotide sequence: TGTGCCAGCAGCTTGGTTTTCAGGGGGCCCTATGGCTACACCTTC.

CDR3 coding DNA: TGTGCCAGCAGCTTACATCCAACGTTCACTGAAGCTTTCTTT. Protein product: CASSLHPTFTEAFF. The chain carries TRBV7-2 and TRBJ1-1; D not certain. The CDR3 spans 14 residues. Germline CDR1 SGHTA, CDR2 FQGNSA. Deletions cut 2 bases from V and 4 bases from J, with 11 bases between.

This clonotype was seen only a few times. The chain links TRBV4-1 to TRBJ2-2, with TRBD1 matching over 8 bases. Germline-derived CDR1 and CDR2 are MGHRA and YSYEKL. The CDR3 consists of 15 residues. After removal of 5 bases from V and 2 bases from J, the junction contained 4 bases not matched to a gene. CDR3 DNA sequence: TGCGCCAGCAGCAAAGGACAGGGCAACACCGGGGAGCTGTTTTTT. This codes for CASSKGQGNTGELFF.

This clonotype was counted a few times. This chain links TRBV4-3 with TRBJ2-1; D is ambiguous. V lost 0 bases and J lost 8, with 14 bases in between. Germline CDR1 reads LGHNA; CDR2 reads YSLEER. This CDR3 is 15 amino acids long. CDR3 sequence reads: CASSQEIFSPDEQFF. The CDR3 DNA reads as TGCGCCAGCAGCCAAGAAATATTTTCTCCCGATGAGCAGTTCTTC.

The chain couples TRBV18 to TRBJ1-5; a weak D match, TRBD1 (5 bases). This CDR3 is built from 16 residues. Deletions cut 1 base from V and 0 bases from J, with 10 bases between. Germline values: CDR1 KGHSH, CDR2 LQKENI. As DNA, the CDR3 is TGTGCCAGCTCACCACAGGGGTGGGCTAGCAATCAGCCCCAGCATTTT. Its translation is CASSPQGWASNQPQHF.

This chain joins TRBV6-5 and TRBJ1-5; D might be TRBD1 (5 bases). The germline gives CDR1 MNHEY, CDR2 SVGAGI. Trimming removed 3 bases at V and 5 bases at J, with 17 bases between. The CDR3 loop spans 16 amino acids. Here the CDR3 reads CASSYRAGIEDQPQHF. CDR3 bases: TGTGCCAGCAGTTATCGGGCAGGGATCGAGGATCAGCCCCAGCATTTT.

This clonotype came up a few times. The rearrangement joins TRBV5-1 to TRBJ1-5; 7 bases are shared with TRBD1. Germline values: CDR1 SGHRS, CDR2 YFSETQ. The CDR3 has 15 residues. V lost 4 bases and J lost 7; bases outside the gene matches: 11. The CDR3 sequence is CASSPRGGQNQPQHF. CDR3 in DNA: TGCGCCAGCAGCCCCAGGGGGGGACAGAACCAGCCCCAGCATTTT.

V and J are TRBV5-1 and TRBJ2-2, with D unclear. The CDR3 is 13 residues long. The V end lost 4 bases, the J end lost 5 bases, and 9 bases lay between the germline ends. Germline assignment: CDR1 SGHRS and CDR2 YFSETQ. CDR3 nucleotide sequence: TGCGCCAGCAGCGTCCGCGAGACCGGGGAGCTGTTTTTT. The encoded protein is CASSVRETGELFF.

The chain recombines TRBV6-1 with TRBJ1-3, with D uncertain. Germline assignment: CDR1 MNHNS and CDR2 SASEGT. V lost 3 bases and J lost 0, with 3 bases in between. This CDR3 has 13 residues. CDR3 sequence reads: CASSEDSGNTIYF. The CDR3 DNA reads TGTGCCAGCAGTGAGGACTCTGGAAACACCATATATTTT.

The V call is TRBV9, the J call TRBJ2-7; unclear D gene. The CDR3 spans 13 residues. The V and J ends lost 0 bases and 3 bases respectively, with 7 bases between them. The germline CDR1 and CDR2 sequences are SGDLS and YYNGEE. CDR3 coding DNA: TGTGCCAGCAGCGTAGAGGGTGTCTACGAGCAGTACTTC. This gives the protein CASSVEGVYEQYF.

This rearrangement joins TRBV4-3 to TRBJ1-6, with 7 positions matching TRBD1. The germline V gene encodes CDR1 LGHNA and CDR2 YSLEER. V was clipped by 0 bases and J by 9 bases; unmatched bases: 8. The CDR3 contains 16 residues. The CDR3 spells CASSQDFQGGSSPLHF. The CDR3 DNA sequence: TGCGCCAGCAGCCAAGATTTCCAGGGGGGATCTTCACCCCTCCACTTT.